This TCR beta chain derives from a study of CD4 T cells in relation to SARS-CoV-2 and coronaviruses. Study context: Shared crossreactive spike epitopes were mapped to their HLA restriction.

Study-wide points: In roughly 60% of donors, memory CD4+ clonotypes crossrecognized SARS-CoV-2 and at least one common cold coronavirus spike.

Between the trimmed V and J ends, which lost 5 bases and 4 bases, there was a span of 15 bases. From germline, CDR1 is LGHDT and CDR2 YNNKEL (reference sequence). This CDR3 is 15 amino acids long. Before the COVID-19 pandemic, during about 2011-2019, CD4+ T cells were taken from unexposed donors. The cells were cultured for under twelve days before CD4+ T cells were isolated. As cell numbers allowed, unexposed-donor CD4+ T cells faced SARS-CoV-2 S/N and four cold-coronavirus spikes. Comments on this clone: Its antigen is currently unknown.

Repertoires were generated with immunoSEQ multiplex PCR, while TCRdb's copy carries only in-frame clones and drops some. The sample lists some 26,000 clones; around three quarters were seen once. V usage is TRBV3-1 (or the pseudogene TRBV3-2) and J usage is TRBJ1-5; perhaps TRBD1 as D (6 bases). This sequence was found in a human donor in good health. Material: CD4+ T cells from PBMCs, cultured in vitro. CDR3 sequence reads: CASSRGIQGNQPQHF. CDR3 bases: TGTGCCAGCAGCAGAGGAATACAGGGAAATCAGCCCCAGCATTTT.